A selection of T cell receptor beta chains follows, all from one sample in a study of blood T cell repertoires in COVID-19. The method was immunoSEQ multiplex PCR; TCRdb's version includes in-frame clones alone and lacks a portion of them. The sample comprises about 260,000 clones, approximately 90% of which are singletons, and about 0.95% rests with the top ten. Input material: PBMCs or T cells enriched from blood (not recorded which). These receptors all stem from a man aged 50-60 years who had been exposed to COVID-19. The CDR3 runs from the conserved cysteine through the conserved F or W. The D gene is left open where the match is weak. The listing skips clone size in some rows; elsewhere it reads once, few, many or a size class.

TRBD1	.	TRBV11-2	TRBJ2-5	TGTGCCAGCAGCGAGACAGGGGGAGTGGAGACCCAGTACTTC	CASSETGGVETQYF
TRBD1	.	TRBV24-1	TRBJ1-2	TGTGCCACCAGTGAAAATCAGGGGGCTGAATATGGCTACACCTTC	CATSENQGAEYGYTF
.	.	TRBV6-4	TRBJ1-6	TGTGCCAGCAGTATTGAGGGGCAGGGGAATTCACCCCTCCACTTT	CASSIEGQGNSPLHF
.	once	TRBV6-5	TRBJ1-2	TGTGCCAGCAGTTACTCGAGGGAAGGCTACACCTTC	CASSYSREGYTF
.	few	TRBV11-2	TRBJ2-3	TGTGCCAGCAGCTTAGAACTAGCACGAGATACGCAGTATTTT	CASSLELARDTQYF
TRBD2	.	TRBV9	TRBJ2-2	TGTGCCAGCAGCGTAGAAGCGGGGGGTCGGACCGGGGAGCTGTTTTTT	CASSVEAGGRTGELFF
.	many	TRBV4-1	TRBJ2-1	TGCGCCAGCAGCCTTGGGCCCTTTCCTAACAATGAGCAGTTCTTC	CASSLGPFPNNEQFF
TRBD2	.	TRBV18	TRBJ2-1	TGTGCCAGCTCATTAGTAGGACTAGCGGGAGGTAGTGAGCAGTTCTTC	CASSLVGLAGGSEQFF
TRBD2	.	TRBV28	TRBJ2-7	TGTGCCCGCGGGGGGGGGTTTATGAGCTCCTACGAGCAGTACTTC	CARGGGFMSSYEQYF
TRBD2	few	TRBV24-1	TRBJ2-1	TGTGCCACCAGTGATTGGAGCGGGAGCTCCTACAATGAGCAGTTCTTC	CATSDWSGSSYNEQFF
.	.	TRBV9	TRBJ1-2	TGTGCCAGCAGCGTAGGAGGGATTTATTCTAACTATGGCTACACCTTC	CASSVGGIYSNYGYTF
TRBD1	.	TRBV6-4	TRBJ1-2	TGTGCCAGCAAAAGAGAAGGAACAGGGGGTTATTATGGCTACACCTTC	CASKREGTGGYYGYTF
.	few	TRBV7-8	TRBJ1-3	TGTGCCAGCATCGGGACATTCAAAAACACCATATATTTT	CASIGTFKNTIYF
TRBD1	.	TRBV3-1/TRBV3-2	TRBJ1-2	TGTGCCAGCAGCCGAACGACAGGGGGCGGCTACACCTTC	CASSRTTGGGYTF
.	.	TRBV19	TRBJ1-5	TGTGCCAGAAGACAGGGCAATCAGCCCCAGCATTTT	CARRQGNQPQHF
.	.	TRBV19	TRBJ1-2	TGTGCCACCTCACCGGACAGAACTCTCGGCTACACCTTC	CATSPDRTLGYTF
.	.	TRBV28	TRBJ1-5	TGTGCCAGCAGTTCCCTGGGGGGAAATCAGCCCCAGCATTTT	CASSSLGGNQPQHF
TRBD1	.	TRBV3-1/TRBV3-2	TRBJ1-2	TGTGCCAGCAGCCGACTCGACAGGGCGGATTATGGCTACACCTTC	CASSRLDRADYGYTF
.	.	TRBV2	TRBJ1-1	TGTGCCAGCAGTGATGCGGGGAACACTGAAGCTTTCTTT	CASSDAGNTEAFF
TRBD1	.	TRBV7-9	TRBJ2-1	TGTGCCAGCAGCCCCTTAGGGGGCCAGTACAATGAGCAGTTCTTC	CASSPLGGQYNEQFF
.	.	TRBV5-1	TRBJ2-5	TGCGCCAGCAGCTTCGGGTACCAAGAGACCCAGTACTTC	CASSFGYQETQYF
TRBD1	once	TRBV2	TRBJ1-2	TGTGCCAGCAGTGAAGAGACAGGGAACTATGGCTACACCTTC	CASSEETGNYGYTF
.	once	TRBV11-3	TRBJ1-3	TGTGCCAGCAGCCTAGGTGCCGGAGGGGTTTTCTCTGGAAACACCATATATTTT	CASSLGAGGVFSGNTIYF
TRBD1	few	TRBV7-9	TRBJ1-5	TGTGCCAGCAGTTTACAGGGGGCCGGGCAGCCCCAGCATTTT	CASSLQGAGQPQHF